A selection of T cell receptor beta chains follows, all from one sample in a study of vaccination effects on CD4 cells after COVID-19. TCRdb's copy holds only in-frame clones and misses some; the assay was immunoSEQ multiplex PCR. The repertoire includes around 50,000 clones, over 60% of them detected once, and approximately 5.1% sits in the top ten. Their recognized antigens are unknown. The input for sequencing was CD4+ T cells from PBMCs cultured without peptide, taken after COVID-19 vaccination. The receptors were sampled from a human donor who had a prior SARS-CoV-2 infection. The conserved cysteine and the conserved F or W are not part of the CDR3 here.

j_call v_call cdr3_aa
TRBJ2-3 TRBV7-2 ASSLATSTDTQY
TRBJ2-1 TRBV7-3 ASSPNSGRGSYRF
TRBJ1-4 TRBV7-9 ASSPRATGGGEKLF
TRBJ2-7 TRBV6-6 ASSPRLAGESWSGYEQY
TRBJ1-5 TRBV19 ASSIIGQPQH
TRBJ2-1 TRBV5-1 ASSLGNSYNEQF
TRBJ1-3 TRBV5-4 ASSFSGSSSSGNTIY
TRBJ2-7 TRBV7-2 ASSWGGASYEQY
TRBJ2-4 TRBV5-6 ASSLRLAGAAGIQY
TRBJ2-2 TRBV7-2 ASSLEVSGRALGELF
TRBJ1-4 TRBV5-1 ASSLEQATNEKLF
TRBJ2-7 TRBV10-3 AISEQGYEQY
TRBJ2-1 TRBV29-1 SALGYSGLTYNEQF
TRBJ2-3 TRBV2 ASKGTSGGVNTQY
TRBJ1-1 TRBV6-5 ASSKGQLTEAF
TRBJ2-1 TRBV7-3 ASSFRLAGLNEQF
TRBJ1-1 TRBV4-1 ASSRSETGVIEAF
TRBJ1-5 TRBV5-4 ASSTDLYQPQH
TRBJ2-1 TRBV5-4 ASSILAGGRDEQF
TRBJ2-1 TRBV7-6 ASSLDGSAYNEQF
TRBJ1-4 TRBV15 ATSRKDRGSEKLF
TRBJ2-7 TRBV3-1/TRBV3-2 ASSPTGSVWRDSYEQY
TRBJ2-2 TRBV19 ASSRREGITGELF
TRBJ2-5 TRBV7-9 ASSHDGGLQETQY
TRBJ2-7 TRBV28 ASSPPTGLAYEQY
TRBJ2-3 TRBV7-9 ASSLAGREGSTQY
TRBJ1-5 TRBV15 ATSRAGRFYSNQPQH
TRBJ2-1 TRBV15 ATSRESAGWSYNEQF
TRBJ1-6 TRBV2 ASKTGLSSYNSPLH
TRBJ2-1 TRBV20-1 SASPTRLVYNEQF
TRBJ2-7 TRBV4-2 ASSLGLAASSFSYEQY
TRBJ2-7 TRBV19 ASSIRGRGGHEQY
TRBJ2-1 TRBV2 ASIYANEQF
TRBJ1-4 TRBV15 ATSRAGGVEKLF
TRBJ1-5 TRBV5-1 ASSLDGGAGNQPQH
TRBJ1-4 TRBV12-5 ASGPGQGGGYEKLF
TRBJ1-2 TRBV5-3 ARSLPRARNGYT
TRBJ2-7 TRBV12-3/TRBV12-4 ASSLRFSYEQY
TRBJ2-1 TRBV7-9 ASSGTGTDYNEQF
TRBJ2-5 TRBV11-2 ASSLSSEPGETQY
TRBJ1-1 TRBV6-5 ASSPGTGNTEAF
TRBJ1-2 TRBV27 ASSFSAEAFNYGYT
TRBJ2-2 TRBV24-1 ATSDSRRGRANTGELF
TRBJ1-1 TRBV7-3 ASSLTKGSGAEAF
TRBJ1-1 TRBV7-6 ASSTLMGDTEAF
TRBJ2-3 TRBV9 ASSVGVAGFTDTQY
TRBJ2-7 TRBV4-1 ASSQDPLFVGGSYEQY
TRBJ2-3 TRBV7-3 ASSQTSVDTQY
TRBJ1-2 TRBV3-1/TRBV3-2 ASSQDFGGAFI
TRBJ1-6 TRBV25-1 ASSNRHSPLH
TRBJ2-3 TRBV9 ASSVASRADTQY
TRBJ1-2 TRBV20-1 SASQDYGYT
TRBJ1-2 TRBV7-8 ASSAGGGTGPNYGYT
TRBJ2-2 TRBV5-1 ASSLGAPNTGELF
TRBJ2-5 TRBV2 ASRLGTSILQKTQY
TRBJ2-5 TRBV5-1 ASSPGTSGVTQY
TRBJ2-5 TRBV5-1 ASSSGTSEETQY